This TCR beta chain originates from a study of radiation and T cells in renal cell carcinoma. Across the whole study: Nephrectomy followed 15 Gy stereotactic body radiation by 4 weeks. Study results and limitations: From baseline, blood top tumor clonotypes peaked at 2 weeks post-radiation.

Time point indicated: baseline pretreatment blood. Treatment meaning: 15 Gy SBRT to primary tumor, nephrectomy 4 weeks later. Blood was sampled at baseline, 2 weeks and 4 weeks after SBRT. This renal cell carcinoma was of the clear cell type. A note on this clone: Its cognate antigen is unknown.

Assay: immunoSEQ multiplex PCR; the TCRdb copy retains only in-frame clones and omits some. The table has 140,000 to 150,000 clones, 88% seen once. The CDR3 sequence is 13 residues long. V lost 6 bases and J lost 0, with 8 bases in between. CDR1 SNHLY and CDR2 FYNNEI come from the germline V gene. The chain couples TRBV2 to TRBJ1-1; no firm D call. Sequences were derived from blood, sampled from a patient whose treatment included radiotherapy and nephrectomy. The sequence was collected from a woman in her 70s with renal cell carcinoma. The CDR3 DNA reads TGTGCCAGCAGCCCGAGGGTGAACACTGAAGCTTTCTTT. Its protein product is CASSPRVNTEAFF.